The present T cell receptor (beta chain) was sequenced within a study of blood T cell repertoires in COVID-19. As for the study in general: Specimens from acute and convalescent COVID-19 originated in the United States, Italy and Spain. Sources were T cells, B-cell-depleted T cells, or PBMCs; the material itself was cDNA or gDNA.

Trimming took 3 bases from V and 3 from J; bases not matched to a gene: 5. The germline V gene has CDR1 SGDLS and CDR2 YYNGEE. The CDR3 contains 14 residues. As originally analysed: Amplifying reference gene primers gave estimates of nucleated cell counts. Using immunoSEQ multiplex PCR, the repertoire was profiled, and TCRdb retains in-frame clones only, with some absent. V and J calls and clone size follow that table, whereas D and trimming were derived from the DNA. Altogether roughly 260,000 clones are present, more than 85% being singletons, with the ten largest covering roughly 2.7%. The sequence came from a person aged 18-29 years with COVID-19, enrolled during active disease. The chain combines TRBV9 with TRBJ2-7; TRBD2 aligns across 8 bases. The sample taken for sequencing was peripheral blood. As DNA, the CDR3 is TGTGCCAGCAGCGGGCAGAGCGGGAGCTACGAGCAGTACTTC. As protein: CASSGQSGSYEQYF.